A selection of T cell receptor beta chains follows, all from one sample in a study of blood T cell repertoires in COVID-19. Some clones are missing from TCRdb's copy, which holds only in-frame ones; the method was immunoSEQ multiplex PCR. Here the sample spans 200,000 to 250,000 clones, around 90% being singletons. The source material was PBMCs or T cells enriched from blood (not recorded which). The receptor set was obtained from a woman in her thirties who had recovered from COVID-19. Each CDR3 is given with its conserved first and last residue. The D gene is left open where the match is weak. The size field is filled for only some rows; it gives once, few, many or a size class.

J,D,length,V,size,DNA,CDR3
TRBJ1-1,TRBD1,15,TRBV9,-,TGTGCCAGCAGCGTAACGGGGACAGTGAACACTGAAGCTTTCTTT,CASSVTGTVNTEAFF
TRBJ2-7,TRBD2,16,TRBV20-1,-,TGCAGTGCTAGTTTTTTCCTTAGCGGGCGCTCCTACGAGCAGTACTTC,CSASFFLSGRSYEQYF
TRBJ2-3,-,15,TRBV7-9,-,TGTGCCAGCAATATACAGGGGGGGTGGTCGGATACGCAGTATTTT,CASNIQGGWSDTQYF
TRBJ1-6,TRBD1,15,TRBV9,-,TGTGCCAGCAGCGGGCCGGGACAGGATAATTCACCCCTCCACTTT,CASSGPGQDNSPLHF
TRBJ1-4,TRBD1,16,TRBV7-9,once,TGTGCCAGCAGCTTAGCCGGACAGGGGGAGAGTGAAAAACTGTTTTTT,CASSLAGQGESEKLFF
TRBJ2-7,-,18,TRBV19,-,TGTGCCAGTAGTATAGGGACTGACAGGCAGGGGTCATCGTACGAGCAGTACTTC,CASSIGTDRQGSSYEQYF
TRBJ2-7,-,13,TRBV9,-,TGTGCCAGCAGCCCAACAGGGAAGGACGAGCAGTACTTC,CASSPTGKDEQYF
TRBJ2-2,-,14,TRBV4-3,-,TGCGCCAGCAGCCAAGAAGCCGCCACCGGGGAGCTGTTTTTT,CASSQEAATGELFF
TRBJ2-5,-,15,TRBV5-4,-,TGTGCCAGCAGCTTGGGAGGTGGTGCGAGAGAGACCCAGTACTTC,CASSLGGGARETQYF
TRBJ2-2,-,15,TRBV7-8,-,TGTGCCAGCAGCCTCCGTGGCGGAAACACCGGGGAGCTGTTTTTT,CASSLRGGNTGELFF
TRBJ1-2,-,17,TRBV5-1,-,TGCGCCAGCAGCGCACTTGGAACAGGGTTCACTAACTATGGCTACACCTTC,CASSALGTGFTNYGYTF
TRBJ1-2,-,12,TRBV6-5,-,TGTGCCAGCAGTCCGACAGGATTCGGCTACACCTTC,CASSPTGFGYTF
TRBJ1-6,-,13,TRBV14,few,TGTGCCAGCAGCCAAGACTCTAATTCACCCCTCCACTTT,CASSQDSNSPLHF
TRBJ1-5,TRBD1,15,TRBV5-6,-,TGTGCCAGCAGCCTGTTAACAGGGGCGGATCAGCCCCAGCATTTT,CASSLLTGADQPQHF
TRBJ1-1,TRBD1,17,TRBV5-4,-,TGTGCCAGCAGCCGGGCCCTCCGGGACAGCATGAACACTGAAGCTTTCTTT,CASSRALRDSMNTEAFF
TRBJ1-6,TRBD1,15,TRBV6-6,few,TGTGCCAGCAGTTACTCCGACAGGGCGGGTTCACCCCTCCACTTT,CASSYSDRAGSPLHF
TRBJ2-3,-,15,TRBV4-2,-,TGTGCCAGCAGCCAAGAAGTTCGGGGGACAGATACGCAGTATTTT,CASSQEVRGTDTQYF
TRBJ2-3,TRBD2,15,TRBV6-4,-,TGTGCCAGCAGTCTGCTAGCGGGGGTATCGGATACGCAGTATTTT,CASSLLAGVSDTQYF
TRBJ2-3,TRBD1,15,TRBV5-5,-,TGTGCCAGCAGGCCCCGACAGGGGGCCACAGATACGCAGTATTTT,CASRPRQGATDTQYF
TRBJ2-2,-,16,TRBV6-2/TRBV6-3,-,TGTGCCAGCAGTTACTCCCGGGCCCTAGCCACCGGGGAGCTGTTTTTT,CASSYSRALATGELFF
TRBJ1-5,-,13,TRBV6-5,few,TGTGCCAGCAGGCGGTATAGCAATCAGCCCCAGCATTTT,CASRRYSNQPQHF
TRBJ1-1,-,15,TRBV5-6,-,TGTGCCAGCAGCCCTTACAGGGCTGGGGACACTGAAGCTTTCTTT,CASSPYRAGDTEAFF
TRBJ1-5,-,14,TRBV28,-,TGTGCCAGCAGTTTAAGCCTGACAGACCAGCCCCAGCATTTT,CASSLSLTDQPQHF
TRBJ1-2,-,15,TRBV9,-,TGTGCCAGCAGCGAACTGGGGGAGGGTTTAAGAGGGTACACCTTC,CASSELGEGLRGYTF
TRBJ1-2,-,16,TRBV27,-,TGTGCCAGCAAACCGGGGATCGGGACACCTTACTATGGCTACACCTTC,CASKPGIGTPYYGYTF
TRBJ1-2,TRBD1,15,TRBV4-1,-,TGCGCCAGCAGCGGATCACGACAGGGTTCCCATGGCTACACCTTC,CASSGSRQGSHGYTF
TRBJ2-7,-,14,TRBV5-6,-,TGTGCCAGCGGGAGACTAGAGGGGGGGTACGAGCAGTACTTC,CASGRLEGGYEQYF
TRBJ1-2,TRBD1,19,TRBV7-9,few,TGTGCCAGCAGCGCACCAGACAATCGACAGGGAGTGGGTAACTATGGCTACACCTTC,CASSAPDNRQGVGNYGYTF
TRBJ2-3,-,15,TRBV14,few,TGTGCCAGCAGCCAAGGGCGGGTTTACACAGATACGCAGTATTTT,CASSQGRVYTDTQYF
TRBJ2-7,TRBD2,17,TRBV10-3,-,TGTGCCATCAGTTCTGTCCCGGGACTAGCGGGGGGGCGCGAGCAGTACTTC,CAISSVPGLAGGREQYF
TRBJ1-5,-,17,TRBV27,-,TGTGCCAGCAGTTTATCAGCAGGGCTCGAAGTGGGTCAGCCCCAGCATTTT,CASSLSAGLEVGQPQHF
TRBJ1-4,TRBD1,13,TRBV14,-,TGTGCCAGCAGCCCAGGACAGGGTCGAAAACTGTTTTTT,CASSPGQGRKLFF
TRBJ1-5,TRBD1,15,TRBV7-6,once,TGTGCCAGCAGTTCGGGGACAGGGAGCAATCAGCCCCAGCATTTT,CASSSGTGSNQPQHF
TRBJ2-2,TRBD2,15,TRBV27,-,TGTGCCAGCAGACTAGCGGGGGGGATCACCGGGGAGCTGTTTTTT,CASRLAGGITGELFF
TRBJ2-1,TRBD2,15,TRBV7-2,once,TGTGCCAGCAGCCAGCGGGGGGGCCGGTACAATGAGCAGTTCTTC,CASSQRGGRYNEQFF
TRBJ1-2,-,15,TRBV5-4,-,TGTGCCAGCAGCTTGAATACGGGGGATGTCTATGGCTACACCTTC,CASSLNTGDVYGYTF
TRBJ1-4,TRBD1,13,TRBV5-1,-,TGCGCCAGTAGAGACAGGGGGAATGAAAAACTGTTTTTT,CASRDRGNEKLFF
TRBJ2-3,TRBD2,19,TRBV5-7,-,TGTGCCAGCAGCTTGAGTACCGGGACTAGCGGGGGGCCCACAGATACGCAGTATTTT,CASSLSTGTSGGPTDTQYF
TRBJ1-1,-,14,TRBV3-1/TRBV3-2,-,TGTGCCAGCAGCCAAGTATCCGAAACAGGGAAAGCTTTCTTT,CASSQVSETGKAFF
TRBJ2-5,-,15,TRBV7-2,-,TGTGCCAGCAGCTTAGGAGGGCAACCGACGGTCTCCCAGTACTTC,CASSLGGQPTVSQYF
TRBJ2-5,TRBD2,17,TRBV7-3,-,TGTGCCAGCAGCCAAACCCCCCGACTAGCGGGGGAAGAGACCCAGTACTTC,CASSQTPRLAGEETQYF
TRBJ2-2,TRBD2,13,TRBV7-2,-,TGTGCCAGCAGCCTCGGGGGGGCCCGGGAGCTGTTTTTT,CASSLGGARELFF
TRBJ2-1,TRBD2,17,TRBV4-3,-,TGCGCCAGCAGCCAAGATAGAGCGGGGGGGCCCCTAGGTGAGCAGTTCTTC,CASSQDRAGGPLGEQFF
TRBJ2-1,-,17,TRBV21-1,-,TGTGCCAGCAGCAAAGACTGTAGCGGGGGGGCGGAAAATGAGCAGTTCTTC,CASSKDCSGGAENEQFF
TRBJ1-6,-,17,TRBV4-1,-,TGCGCCAGCAGCCAAGTTCTCCGGGACACAAATAATTCACCCCTCCACTTT,CASSQVLRDTNNSPLHF
TRBJ1-1,-,14,TRBV21-1,-,TGTGCCAGCAGGCGAGCCCGGGAATTCGTTGAAGCTTTCTTT,CASRRAREFVEAFF
TRBJ1-6,TRBD1,17,TRBV4-1,-,TGCGCCAGCAGCCAGACAGGGGCCTATACTTATAATTCACCCCTCCACTTT,CASSQTGAYTYNSPLHF
TRBJ1-1,-,12,TRBV25-1,-,TGTGCCAGCAGTGGGTCGGACAGCGAAGCTTTCTTT,CASSGSDSEAFF
TRBJ1-4,TRBD1,16,TRBV11-2,few,TGTGCCAGCAGCAAGACACAGGGGGCAACTAATGAAAAACTGTTTTTT,CASSKTQGATNEKLFF
TRBJ1-1,TRBD1,14,TRBV19,-,TGTGCCAGTAGTCTGACAGGGGGAGTCACTGAAGCTTTCTTT,CASSLTGGVTEAFF
TRBJ2-1,-,13,TRBV6-5,-,TGTGCCACCGCCACGCAGGCTTACAATGAGCAGTTCTTC,CATATQAYNEQFF
TRBJ1-2,-,16,TRBV14,-,TGTGCCAGCAGCCAAGATCGGAGGGGCGGGGACTATGGCTACACCTTC,CASSQDRRGGDYGYTF
TRBJ1-1,-,14,TRBV7-9,-,TGTGCCAGCACCCGGGCCAGGGTGAACACTGAAGCTTTCTTT,CASTRARVNTEAFF
TRBJ2-5,TRBD2,17,TRBV6-2/TRBV6-3,-,TGTGCCAGCAGCCACCAGACATCTGCGGGGGGGGCAGAGACCCAGTACTTC,CASSHQTSAGGAETQYF
TRBJ2-7,TRBD2,16,TRBV5-1,-,TGCGCCAGCAGCTGGACATTAGCGGGGGGAATCTACGAGCAGTACTTC,CASSWTLAGGIYEQYF
TRBJ1-2,TRBD1,16,TRBV5-4,-,TGTGCCAGCAGCTTGAGCCTTTCAGGGGGATACTATGGCTACACCTTC,CASSLSLSGGYYGYTF
TRBJ2-1,-,15,TRBV4-1,-,TGCGCCAGCAGCCAGTTGGGCACTAGCCCAAATGAGCAGTTCTTC,CASSQLGTSPNEQFF